Listed below are T cell receptor beta chains from one sample, sequenced in a study of glioma-infiltrating T cells. Each CDR3 protein is one row after TCRdb ran MiXCR on the multiplex PCR reads. The data show more than 350,000 distinct CDR3 sequences, 41% seen once. Sequencing was performed on glioma tissue, nonneoplastic brain tissue, or PBMCs (not recorded which). Receptors were obtained from a human donor with low-grade glioma or glioblastoma, undergoing nonglioma brain surgery, or in good health (not recorded which). Both conserved end residues are part of each CDR3. The D gene is left open where the match is weak. Size tells how often a clone was seen (once, few, many) or the class of an expanded clone, and some rows leave it out.

clone_size,j_call,d_call,v_call,cdr3_nt,cdr3_aa
few,TRBJ2-7,.,TRBV4-3,TGCGCCAGCAGCCACGCGCCGGGCTATCAACTTTACGAGCAGTACTTC,CASSHAPGYQLYEQYF
many,TRBJ2-3,TRBD1,TRBV6-1,TGTGCCACCGTCGGACAGGTTACAGATACGCAGTATTTT,CATVGQVTDTQYF
few,TRBJ1-1,TRBD1,TRBV4-2,TGTGCCAGCAGCCGAGGGACAGGGGGATGGACTGAAGCTTTCTTT,CASSRGTGGWTEAFF
.,TRBJ1-3,.,TRBV7-2,TGTGCCAGCAGCTTAGGTCTTGGATTGCCCGGAAACACCATATATTTT,CASSLGLGLPGNTIYF
.,TRBJ1-2,.,TRBV2,TGTGCCAGCAGTGAAAGAGGACAGAACTATGGCTACACCTTC,CASSERGQNYGYTF
many,TRBJ2-3,TRBD1,TRBV20-1,TGCAGTGCCGCGGTAGGACAGGGGACAGATACGCAGTATTTT,CSAAVGQGTDTQYF
.,TRBJ1-1,TRBD1,TRBV29-1,TGCAGCGGACAGGGTCAGGGGTCGAACACTGAAGCTTTCTTT,CSGQGQGSNTEAFF
.,TRBJ1-1,.,TRBV19,TGTGCCACTACTAATCTGCGGGGACAAGGACGTCTGAACACTGAAGCTTTCTTT,CATTNLRGQGRLNTEAFF
few,TRBJ2-7,TRBD1,TRBV7-2,TGTGCCAGCAGCTTAGTAGGACAGGGGACCTACGAGCAGTACTTC,CASSLVGQGTYEQYF
.,TRBJ2-7,TRBD1,TRBV20-1,TGCAGTGCTCACAGGGGGTACCAGTACTTC,CSAHRGYQYF
.,TRBJ2-1,.,TRBV28,TGTGCCAGCAGTTTATCGCTATCGCCCGAATACAATGAGCAGTTCTTC,CASSLSLSPEYNEQFF
.,TRBJ2-5,.,TRBV6-1,TGTGCCATCAGTGACCCCGGCGGAAAAGAGACCCAGTACTTC,CAISDPGGKETQYF
.,TRBJ2-1,TRBD2,TRBV28,TGTGCCAGCAGTTTAGAGTCCTTTGGCGGGAGGGGACCCTACAATGAGCAGTTCTTC,CASSLESFGGRGPYNEQFF
.,TRBJ2-1,.,TRBV7-6,TGTGCCAGCAGCTTAGGTAGTGCCTACAATGAGCAGTTCTTC,CASSLGSAYNEQFF
.,TRBJ2-7,.,TRBV7-9,TGTGCCAGCAGCCCTAGCTTTGTATCCTACGAGCAGTACTTC,CASSPSFVSYEQYF
.,TRBJ1-1,.,TRBV20-1,TGCAGTGCTAGAGGTCCCTCGACAGGGAACACTGAAGCTTTCTTT,CSARGPSTGNTEAFF
.,TRBJ2-1,.,TRBV20-1,TGCAGTGCCGGGTGGAATGAGCAGTTCTTC,CSAGWNEQFF
.,TRBJ2-7,TRBD1,TRBV28,TGTGCCAGCAGTCCCACCGGACAGGGAGGCTACGAGCAGTACTTC,CASSPTGQGGYEQYF
.,TRBJ1-2,TRBD1,TRBV19,TGTGCCAGTAGTACCCAGGGGGCGAACTATGGCTACACCTTC,CASSTQGANYGYTF
once,TRBJ2-7,TRBD1,TRBV6-6,TGCGCCAGCAGTGAGTCGTTGGACAGGGGGGACTCCTACGAGCAGTACTTC,CASSESLDRGDSYEQYF
once,TRBJ2-7,.,TRBV6-1,TGTGCCAGCAGAGATACAGGGAGTTACGAGCAGTACTTC,CASRDTGSYEQYF
.,TRBJ2-5,TRBD1,TRBV18,TGTGCCAGCTCACCAATGGGACAGAGCCAAGAGACCCAGTACTTC,CASSPMGQSQETQYF
.,TRBJ1-1,.,TRBV20-1,TGCAGTACTAGTCATGGACAGATGAACACTGAAGCTTTCTTT,CSTSHGQMNTEAFF
once,TRBJ2-5,TRBD1,TRBV20-1,TGCAGTGCCCCGGGACAGGGGCCACAAGAGACCCAGCACTTC,CSAPGQGPQETQHF
.,TRBJ2-2,TRBD2,TRBV7-9,TGTGCCAGCAGCGCAGGACTAGCGGCAGAGAAGAACACCGGGGAGCTGTTTTTT,CASSAGLAAEKNTGELFF
.,TRBJ2-2,.,TRBV6-1,TGTGCCAGCGGTGTCGTGAGGACGAACACCGGGGAGCTGTTTTTT,CASGVVRTNTGELFF
.,TRBJ1-5,TRBD1,TRBV19,TGTGCCAGTAGTATGGACAGGGTCTATAGCAATCAGCCCCAGCATTTT,CASSMDRVYSNQPQHF
many,TRBJ2-7,TRBD2,TRBV27,TGTGCCAGCAGTTTATCGATTTTGGGGCTAGCGGGAACCTACGAGCAGTACTTC,CASSLSILGLAGTYEQYF
.,TRBJ2-7,.,TRBV19,TGTGCCAGTAGTCCTCCGCGTCTGGGGACGGGGTACGAGCAGTACTTC,CASSPPRLGTGYEQYF
.,TRBJ2-4,.,TRBV6-2/TRBV6-3,TGTGCCAGCAGTTACTCGTCAGGGACGACCAAAAACATTCAGTACTTC,CASSYSSGTTKNIQYF
many,TRBJ2-7,.,TRBV6-2/TRBV6-3,TGTGCCAGCAGGGCCCATTGGAACGACGAGCAGTACTTC,CASRAHWNDEQYF
.,TRBJ1-5,.,TRBV24-1,TGTGCCACCAGTGAGGCAGGGTACCATCAGCCCCAGCATTTT,CATSEAGYHQPQHF
.,TRBJ1-5,TRBD1,TRBV12-3/TRBV12-4,TGTGCCAGCAGTTCAGGACAGGGTGAGATCGTTAGCAATCAGCCCCAGCATTTT,CASSSGQGEIVSNQPQHF
.,TRBJ2-1,TRBD2,TRBV11-2,TGTGCCAGCAGCCCTCACCCCACTTGGGGGACTAGCGTTCTTTACAATGAGCAGTTCTTC,CASSPHPTWGTSVLYNEQFF
.,TRBJ1-2,TRBD1,TRBV4-2,TGTGCCAGCAGCTCACTCGACAGGGGGCGAGGCTACACCTTC,CASSSLDRGRGYTF
many,TRBJ1-2,.,TRBV28,TGTGCCAGCAGTCTCGGTGCTGCCTATGGCTACACCTTC,CASSLGAAYGYTF
few,TRBJ1-1,.,TRBV4-2,TGTGCCAGCAGCCAAGGCCCAGGGAAAAATGAAGCTTTCTTT,CASSQGPGKNEAFF
few,TRBJ1-2,TRBD1,TRBV4-1,TGCGCCAGCAGCCATGGAGTGACAGGGAACTATGGCTACACCTTC,CASSHGVTGNYGYTF
many,TRBJ2-7,TRBD1,TRBV7-2,TGTGCCAGCAGCGACCGGGACAGACCCTACGAGCAGTACTTC,CASSDRDRPYEQYF
.,TRBJ1-2,TRBD1,TRBV5-1,TGCGCCAGCAGCTTCGGACAGGGGGGAACCGACTATGGCTACACCTTC,CASSFGQGGTDYGYTF